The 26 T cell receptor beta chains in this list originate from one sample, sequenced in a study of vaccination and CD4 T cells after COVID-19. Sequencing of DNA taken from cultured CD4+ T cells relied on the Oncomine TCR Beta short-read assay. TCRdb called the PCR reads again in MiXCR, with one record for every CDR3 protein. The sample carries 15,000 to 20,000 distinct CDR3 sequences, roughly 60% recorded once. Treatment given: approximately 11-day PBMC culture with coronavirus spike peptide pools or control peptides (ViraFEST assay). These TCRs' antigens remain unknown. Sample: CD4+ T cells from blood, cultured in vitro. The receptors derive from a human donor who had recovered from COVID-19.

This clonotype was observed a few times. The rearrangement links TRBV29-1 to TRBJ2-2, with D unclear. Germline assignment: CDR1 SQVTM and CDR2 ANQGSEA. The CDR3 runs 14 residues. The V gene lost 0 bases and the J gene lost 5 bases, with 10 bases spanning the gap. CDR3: CSVEDRAGTGELFF. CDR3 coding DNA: TGCAGCGTTGAAGATCGTGCCGGAACCGGGGAGCTGTTTTTT.

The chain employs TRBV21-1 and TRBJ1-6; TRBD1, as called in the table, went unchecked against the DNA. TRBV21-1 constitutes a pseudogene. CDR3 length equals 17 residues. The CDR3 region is CASSKGMCEGLNSPLHF. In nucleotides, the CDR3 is TGTGCCAGCAGCAAAGGGATGTGTGAGGGGCTGAATTCACCCCTCCACTTT.

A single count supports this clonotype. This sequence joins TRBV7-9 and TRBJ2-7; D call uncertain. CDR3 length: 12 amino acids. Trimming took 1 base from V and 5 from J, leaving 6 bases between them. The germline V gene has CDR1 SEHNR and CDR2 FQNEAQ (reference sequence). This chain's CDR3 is CASSLGSNEQYF. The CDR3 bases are TGTGCCAGCAGCTTAGGTTCCAACGAGCAGTACTTC.

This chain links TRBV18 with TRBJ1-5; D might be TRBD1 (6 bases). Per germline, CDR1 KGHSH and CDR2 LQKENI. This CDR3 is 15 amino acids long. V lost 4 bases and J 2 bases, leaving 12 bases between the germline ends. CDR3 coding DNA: TGTGCCAGCTCACAGGGGGGAGGTGGCAATCAGCCCCAGCATTTT. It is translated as CASSQGGGGNQPQHF.

The CDR3 loop reads CASSERLYRGHGGYTF. The CDR3 bases are TGTGCCAGCAGTGAAAGGCTATACAGGGGGCATGGTGGCTACACCTTC. The J gene is TRBJ1-2, the V gene TRBV2; 9 nucleotides agree with TRBD1. The CDR3 contains 16 residues. Germline V gives CDR1 SNHLY, CDR2 FYNNEI. The J segment lost 7 bases and the V segment lost 2 bases, leaving 11 bases of the junction unmatched.

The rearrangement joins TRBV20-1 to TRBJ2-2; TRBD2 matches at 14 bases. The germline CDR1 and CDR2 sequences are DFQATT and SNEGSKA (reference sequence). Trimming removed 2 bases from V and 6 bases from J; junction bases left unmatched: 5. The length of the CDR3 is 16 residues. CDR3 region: CSARPGTSGSAGELFF. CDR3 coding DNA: TGCAGTGCTAGACCCGGGACTAGCGGGAGTGCCGGGGAGCTGTTTTTT.

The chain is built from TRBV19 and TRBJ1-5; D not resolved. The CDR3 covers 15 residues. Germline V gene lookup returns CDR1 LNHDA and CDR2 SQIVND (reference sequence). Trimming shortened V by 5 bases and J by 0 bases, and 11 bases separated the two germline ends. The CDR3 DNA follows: TGTGCCAGTAGTTCCACAGCTTATAGCAATCAGCCCCAGCATTTT. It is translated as CASSSTAYSNQPQHF. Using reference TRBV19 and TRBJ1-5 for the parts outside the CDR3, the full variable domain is DGGITQSPKYLFRKEGQNVTLSCEQNLNHDAMYWYRQDPGQGLRLIYYSQIVNDFQKGDIAEGYSVSREKKESFPLTVTSAQKNPTAFYLCASSSTAYSNQPQHFGDGTRLSIL.

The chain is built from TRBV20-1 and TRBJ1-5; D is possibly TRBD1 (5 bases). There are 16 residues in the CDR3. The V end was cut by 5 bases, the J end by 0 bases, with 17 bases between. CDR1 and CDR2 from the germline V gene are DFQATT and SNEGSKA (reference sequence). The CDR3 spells CSARLRGRYSNQPQHF. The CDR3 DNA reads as TGCAGTGCTCGCCTCCGGGGCCGATATAGCAATCAGCCCCAGCATTTT.

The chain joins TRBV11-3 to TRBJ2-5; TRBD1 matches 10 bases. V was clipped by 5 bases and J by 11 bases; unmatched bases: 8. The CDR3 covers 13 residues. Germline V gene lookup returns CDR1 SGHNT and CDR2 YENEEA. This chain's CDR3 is CASSQTTGGGQYF. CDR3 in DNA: TGTGCCAGCAGCCAGACGACAGGGGGCGGTCAGTACTTC.

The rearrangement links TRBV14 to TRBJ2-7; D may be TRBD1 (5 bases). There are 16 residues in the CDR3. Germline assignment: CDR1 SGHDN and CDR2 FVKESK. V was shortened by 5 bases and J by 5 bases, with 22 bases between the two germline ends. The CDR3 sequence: CASSTASPALRDEQYF. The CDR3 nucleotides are TGTGCCAGCAGCACAGCCAGTCCGGCCCTCAGGGACGAGCAGTACTTC.

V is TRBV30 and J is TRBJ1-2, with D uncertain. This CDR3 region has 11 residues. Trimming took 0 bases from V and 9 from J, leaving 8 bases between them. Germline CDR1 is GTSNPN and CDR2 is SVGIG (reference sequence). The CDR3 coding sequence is TGTGCCTGGAGTGTAGTGGTTAGCTACACCTTC. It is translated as CAWSVVVSYTF.

CDR3 nucleotides: TGTGCCAGCAGTTTCCTAGGGTCTTATGTCAGGGGGCATCAGCCCCAGCATTTT. Translated: CASSFLGSYVRGHQPQHF. V is TRBV12-3 or TRBV12-4 and J is TRBJ1-5; 8 nucleotides agree with TRBD1. Losses at the gene ends were 3 bases for V and 5 bases for J; bases not matched to a gene: 15. This CDR3 comprises 18 residues.

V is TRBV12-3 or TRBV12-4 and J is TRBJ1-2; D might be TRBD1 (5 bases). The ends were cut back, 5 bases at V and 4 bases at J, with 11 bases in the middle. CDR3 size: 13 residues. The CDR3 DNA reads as TGTGCCAGCAGTCAAGGGGAGATCTATGGCTACACCTTC. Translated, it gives CASSQGEIYGYTF.

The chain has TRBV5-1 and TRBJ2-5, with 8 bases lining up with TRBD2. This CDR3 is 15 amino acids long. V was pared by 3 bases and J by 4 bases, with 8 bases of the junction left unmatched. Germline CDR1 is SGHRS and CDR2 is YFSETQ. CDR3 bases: TGCGCCAGCAGCTCCGGGACTAGTCGCCCAGAGACCCAGTACTTC. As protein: CASSSGTSRPETQYF.

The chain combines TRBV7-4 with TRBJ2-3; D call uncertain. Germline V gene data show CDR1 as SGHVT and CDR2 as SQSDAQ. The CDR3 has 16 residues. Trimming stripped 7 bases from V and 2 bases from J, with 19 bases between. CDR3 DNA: TGTGCCAGCACCCGCGACCGACCGACCTACACAGATACGCAGTATTTT. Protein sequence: CASTRDRPTYTDTQYF.

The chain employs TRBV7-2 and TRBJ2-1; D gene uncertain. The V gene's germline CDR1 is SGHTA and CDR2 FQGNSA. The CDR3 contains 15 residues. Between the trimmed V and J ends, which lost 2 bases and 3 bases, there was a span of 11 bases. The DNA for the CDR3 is TGTGCCAGCAGCTTAAACCCCGGGCTCTACAATGAGCAGTTCTTC. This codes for CASSLNPGLYNEQFF.

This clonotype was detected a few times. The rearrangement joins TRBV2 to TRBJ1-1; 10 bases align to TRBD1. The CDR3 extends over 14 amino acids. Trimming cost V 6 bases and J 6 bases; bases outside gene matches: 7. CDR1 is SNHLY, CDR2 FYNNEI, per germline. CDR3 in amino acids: CASSAGQGFAEAFF. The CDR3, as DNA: TGTGCCAGCAGCGCGGGACAGGGGTTCGCTGAAGCTTTCTTT.

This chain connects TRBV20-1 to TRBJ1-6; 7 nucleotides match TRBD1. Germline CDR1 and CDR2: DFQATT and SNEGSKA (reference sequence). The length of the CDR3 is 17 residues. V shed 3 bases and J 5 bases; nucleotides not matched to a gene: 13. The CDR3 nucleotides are TGCAGTGCTAGGGGACAGAACCCGACATGGGATAATTCACCCCTCCACTTT. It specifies CSARGQNPTWDNSPLHF.

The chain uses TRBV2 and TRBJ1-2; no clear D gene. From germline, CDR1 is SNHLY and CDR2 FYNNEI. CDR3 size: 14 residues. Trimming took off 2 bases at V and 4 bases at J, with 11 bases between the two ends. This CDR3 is CASSEIGGGYGYTF. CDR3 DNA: TGTGCCAGCAGTGAAATAGGCGGCGGCTATGGCTACACCTTC.

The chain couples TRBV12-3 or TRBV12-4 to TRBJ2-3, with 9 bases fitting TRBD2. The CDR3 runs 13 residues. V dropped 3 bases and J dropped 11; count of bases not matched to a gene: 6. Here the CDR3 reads CASSFASGVKQYF. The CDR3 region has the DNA TGTGCCAGCAGTTTCGCTAGCGGGGTAAAGCAGTATTTT.

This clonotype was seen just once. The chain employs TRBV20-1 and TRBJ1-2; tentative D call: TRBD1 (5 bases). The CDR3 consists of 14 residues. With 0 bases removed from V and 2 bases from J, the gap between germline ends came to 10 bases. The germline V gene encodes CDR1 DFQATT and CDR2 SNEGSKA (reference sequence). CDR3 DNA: TGCAGTGCTAGAGATCCCGCAGGGAACTATGGCTACACCTTC. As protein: CSARDPAGNYGYTF.

The CDR3 DNA reads TGTGCCAGCAGCTTGTACGGAGGGGGCTTCATGAACACTGAAGCTTTCTTT. This encodes CASSLYGGGFMNTEAFF. The chain uses TRBV5-6 and TRBJ1-1; TRBD1 agrees at 7 bases. The length of the CDR3 is 17 residues. With 1 base clipped from V and 0 bases from J, the junction kept 9 bases outside the gene matches. The V gene's germline CDR1 is SGHDT and CDR2 YYEEEE.

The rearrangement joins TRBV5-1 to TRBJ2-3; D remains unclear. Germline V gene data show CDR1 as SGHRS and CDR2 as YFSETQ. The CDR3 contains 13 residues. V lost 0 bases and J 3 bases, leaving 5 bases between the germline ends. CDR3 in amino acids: CASSLGSTDTQYF. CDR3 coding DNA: TGCGCCAGCAGCTTGGGCAGTACAGATACGCAGTATTTT.

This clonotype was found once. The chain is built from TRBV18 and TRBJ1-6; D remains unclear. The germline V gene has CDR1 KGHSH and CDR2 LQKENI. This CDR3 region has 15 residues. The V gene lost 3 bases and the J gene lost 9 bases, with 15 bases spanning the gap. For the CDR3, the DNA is TGTGCCAGCTCACCTACAGTTGTAGAAGTTTCACCCCTCCACTTT. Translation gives CASSPTVVEVSPLHF.

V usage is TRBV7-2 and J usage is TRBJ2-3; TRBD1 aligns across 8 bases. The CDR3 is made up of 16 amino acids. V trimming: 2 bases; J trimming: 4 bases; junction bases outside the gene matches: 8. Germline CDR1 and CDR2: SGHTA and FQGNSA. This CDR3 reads CASSLKTGGWADTQYF. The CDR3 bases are TGTGCCAGCAGCTTAAAAACAGGGGGGTGGGCAGATACGCAGTATTTT. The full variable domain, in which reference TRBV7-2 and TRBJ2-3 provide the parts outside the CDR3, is GAGVSQSPSNKVTEKGKDVELRCDPISGHTALYWYRQSLGQGLEFLIYFQGNSAPDKSGLPSDRFSAERTGGSVSTLTIQRTQQEDSAVYLCASSLKTGGWADTQYFGPGTRLTVL.

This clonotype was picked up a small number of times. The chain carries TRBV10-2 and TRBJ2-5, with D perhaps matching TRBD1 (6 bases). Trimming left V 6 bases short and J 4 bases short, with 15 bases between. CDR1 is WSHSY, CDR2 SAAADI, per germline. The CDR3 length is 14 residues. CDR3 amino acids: CASRPTDRTETQYF. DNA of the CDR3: TGCGCCAGCAGGCCAACCGACAGGACAGAGACCCAGTACTTC.